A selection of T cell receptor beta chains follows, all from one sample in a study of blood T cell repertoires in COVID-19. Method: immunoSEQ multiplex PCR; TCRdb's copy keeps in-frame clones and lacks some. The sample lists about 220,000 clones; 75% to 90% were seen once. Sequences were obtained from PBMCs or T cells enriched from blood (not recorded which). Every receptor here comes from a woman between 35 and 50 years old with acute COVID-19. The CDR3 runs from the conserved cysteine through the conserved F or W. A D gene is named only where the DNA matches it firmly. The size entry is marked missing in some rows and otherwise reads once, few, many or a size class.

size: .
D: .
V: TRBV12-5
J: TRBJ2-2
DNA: TGTGCTAGTGGTGAAACAGGGACAACCGGGGAGCTGTTTTTT
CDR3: CASGETGTTGELFF

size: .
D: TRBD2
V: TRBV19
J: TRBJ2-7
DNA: TGTGCCAGTAGTATGGGGAGGGTCAGGGACGAGCAGTACTTC
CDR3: CASSMGRVRDEQYF

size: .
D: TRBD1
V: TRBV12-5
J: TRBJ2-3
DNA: TGTGCTAGTGGTCTGGGGACAGGGAGCACAGATACGCAGTATTTT
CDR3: CASGLGTGSTDTQYF

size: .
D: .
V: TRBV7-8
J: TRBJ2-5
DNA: TGTGCCAGCAGCTTAGCGCGGGCACTAATCCAAGAGACCCAGTACTTC
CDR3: CASSLARALIQETQYF

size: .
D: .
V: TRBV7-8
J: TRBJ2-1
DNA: TGTGCCAGCAGCTTAGGATTGCGGGGGCCCGAGAGGGATGAGCAGTTCTTC
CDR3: CASSLGLRGPERDEQFF

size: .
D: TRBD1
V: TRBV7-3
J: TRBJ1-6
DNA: TGTGCCAGCAGCCCAGGGGGTTATAATTCACCCCTCCACTTT
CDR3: CASSPGGYNSPLHF

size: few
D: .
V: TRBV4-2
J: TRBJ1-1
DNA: TGTGCCAGCAGCCAAGATTTAAGCCAAAGGAACACTGAAGCTTTCTTT
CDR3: CASSQDLSQRNTEAFF

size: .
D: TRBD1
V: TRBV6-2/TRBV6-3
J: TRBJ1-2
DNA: TGTGCCAGCAGTTACAGGGGATCGACAGGGGGCTATGGCTACACCTTC
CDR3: CASSYRGSTGGYGYTF

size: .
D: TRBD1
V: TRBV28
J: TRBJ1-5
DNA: TGTGCCAGCAGTTTACCGACAGGGGGTGGGGATAGCAATCAGCCCCAGCATTTT
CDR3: CASSLPTGGGDSNQPQHF

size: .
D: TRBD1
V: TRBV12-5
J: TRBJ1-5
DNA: TGTGCTAGTGCCCTTAGGACAGGGGGCGCCGGGTTGGGCAATCAGCCCCAGCATTTT
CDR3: CASALRTGGAGLGNQPQHF

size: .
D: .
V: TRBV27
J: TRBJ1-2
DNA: TGTGCCAGCAGCCCGGGGTTTTCCTATGGCTACACCTTC
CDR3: CASSPGFSYGYTF

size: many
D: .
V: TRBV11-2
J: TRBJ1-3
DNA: TGTGCCAGCAGCTACGAGCAGGTCGGAAACACCATATATTTT
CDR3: CASSYEQVGNTIYF

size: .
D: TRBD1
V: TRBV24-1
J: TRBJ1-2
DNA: TGTGCCACCAGTGAGACAGGGGTAGGCGGCTACACCTTC
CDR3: CATSETGVGGYTF

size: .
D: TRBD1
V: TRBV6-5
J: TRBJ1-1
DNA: TGTGCCACCTCGACAGGGAGTGACACTGAAGCTTTCTTT
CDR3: CATSTGSDTEAFF

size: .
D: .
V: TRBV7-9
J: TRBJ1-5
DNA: TGTGCCAGCAGCAGCCGAGATAATCAGCCCCAGCATTTT
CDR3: CASSSRDNQPQHF

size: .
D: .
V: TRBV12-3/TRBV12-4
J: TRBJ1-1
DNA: TGTGCCAGCAGTTTAGATCGGACTGAAGCTTTCTTT
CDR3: CASSLDRTEAFF

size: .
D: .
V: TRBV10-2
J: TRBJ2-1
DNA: TGCGCCAGCGGGAAGGGGGGGAATAGCCATGAGCAGTTCTTC
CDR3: CASGKGGNSHEQFF

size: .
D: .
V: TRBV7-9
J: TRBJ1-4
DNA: TGTGCCAGCACCGCTTCCGGGGGTGTATTAGAAAAACTGTTTTTT
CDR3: CASTASGGVLEKLFF

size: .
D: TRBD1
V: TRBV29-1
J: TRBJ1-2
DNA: TGCAGCGTAGTCAGTTTTGAACAGGGGGCAAGGGGCTACACCTTC
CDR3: CSVVSFEQGARGYTF

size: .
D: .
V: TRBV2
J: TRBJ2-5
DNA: TGTGCCAGCGAAGCAACTAGGCAAGAGACCCAGTACTTC
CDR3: CASEATRQETQYF

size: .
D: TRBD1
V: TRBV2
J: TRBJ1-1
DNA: TGTGCCAGCAGTGATGGTGGGCAGGGGGCCGGTGAAGCTTTCTTT
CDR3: CASSDGGQGAGEAFF

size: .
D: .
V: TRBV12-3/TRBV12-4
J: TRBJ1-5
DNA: TGTGCCAGCAGCCCGACAGGTGGGACCCAGCATTTT
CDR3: CASSPTGGTQHF

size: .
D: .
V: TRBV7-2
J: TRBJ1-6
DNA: TGTGCCAGCAGTATATCTGCGGCCTCACCCCTCCACTTT
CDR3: CASSISAASPLHF

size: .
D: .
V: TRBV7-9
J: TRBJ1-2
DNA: TGTGCCAGCAGCTTAATGGGAGCTAACTATGGCTACACCTTC
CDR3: CASSLMGANYGYTF

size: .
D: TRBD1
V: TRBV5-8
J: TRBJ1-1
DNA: TGTGCCAGCAGCCTATGGACAGGAGGTATGAACACTGAAGCTTTCTTT
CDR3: CASSLWTGGMNTEAFF

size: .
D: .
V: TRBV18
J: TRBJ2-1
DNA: TGTGCCAGCTCACCACCCCTCGTATCCTACAATGAGCAGTTCTTC
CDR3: CASSPPLVSYNEQFF

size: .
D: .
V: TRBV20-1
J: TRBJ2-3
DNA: TGCAGTGCTTCTCGGGGAGATACGCAGTATTTT
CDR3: CSASRGDTQYF

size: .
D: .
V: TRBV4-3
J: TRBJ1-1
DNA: TGCGCCAGCAGCCAAGATGTTGGCAGGGGGAACACTGAAGCTTTCTTT
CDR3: CASSQDVGRGNTEAFF

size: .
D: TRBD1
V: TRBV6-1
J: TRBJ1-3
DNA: TGTGCCAGCAGTGATTCTCAACAGGGGGTAGGAGGAAACACCATATATTTT
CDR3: CASSDSQQGVGGNTIYF

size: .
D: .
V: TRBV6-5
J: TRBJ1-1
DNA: TGTGCCAGCAGTTGGGAGGGCGGCACTGAAGCTTTCTTT
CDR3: CASSWEGGTEAFF

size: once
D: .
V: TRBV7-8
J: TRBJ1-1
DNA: TGTGCCAGCAGTCAACGGAGAACTGAAGCTTTCTTT
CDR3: CASSQRRTEAFF

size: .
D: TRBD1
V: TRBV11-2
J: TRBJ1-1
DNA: TGTGCCAGCAGCTTAACAGGGGACACTGAAGCTTTCTTT
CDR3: CASSLTGDTEAFF

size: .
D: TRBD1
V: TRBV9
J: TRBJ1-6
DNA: TGTGCCAGCAGCCCACGGGGGCAGGGGGCGATTTCACCCCTCCACTTT
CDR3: CASSPRGQGAISPLHF

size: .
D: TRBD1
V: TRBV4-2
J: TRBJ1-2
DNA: TGTGCCAGCAGCCAGACTGGACAGGGTATTCAGGGTGGCTACACCTTC
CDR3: CASSQTGQGIQGGYTF

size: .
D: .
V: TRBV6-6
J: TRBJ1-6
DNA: TGTGCCAGCAGTTCCGCAGGCGTGAGTTCACCCCTCCACTTT
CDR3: CASSSAGVSSPLHF

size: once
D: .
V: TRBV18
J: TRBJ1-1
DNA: TGTGCCAGCTCACCCCCTCTCGGGGGGAAGAACACTGAAGCTTTCTTT
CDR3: CASSPPLGGKNTEAFF

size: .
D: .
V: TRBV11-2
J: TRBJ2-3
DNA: TGTGCCAGCAGCCAGGCGGGGAGCACAGATACGCAGTATTTT
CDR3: CASSQAGSTDTQYF

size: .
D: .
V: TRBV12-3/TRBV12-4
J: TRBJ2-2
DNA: TGTGCCAGCAGTCCGACAGGAGCCGGGGAGCTGTTTTTT
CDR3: CASSPTGAGELFF

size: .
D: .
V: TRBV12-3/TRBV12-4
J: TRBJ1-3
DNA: TGTGCCAGCAGTTTTAAATCTGGAAACACCATATATTTT
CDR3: CASSFKSGNTIYF

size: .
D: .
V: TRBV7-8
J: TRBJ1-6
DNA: TGTGCCAGCAGCTTAGGGCAGGGTGGTTCACCCCTCCACTTT
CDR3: CASSLGQGGSPLHF

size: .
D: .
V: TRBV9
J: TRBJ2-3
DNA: TGTGCCAGCAGCGTGCCAAGAATGAGGGGGGGAAACACAGATACGCAGTATTTT
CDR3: CASSVPRMRGGNTDTQYF

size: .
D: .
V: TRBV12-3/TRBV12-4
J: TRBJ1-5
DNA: TGTGCCAGTGGACAGAATCAGCCCCAGCATTTT
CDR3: CASGQNQPQHF

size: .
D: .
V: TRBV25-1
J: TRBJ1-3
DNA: TGTGCCAGCAGTGAATATGCGGGGGGCGGAAACACCATATATTTT
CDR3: CASSEYAGGGNTIYF

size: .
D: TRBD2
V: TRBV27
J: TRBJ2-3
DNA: TGTGCCAGCAGTTTACGCGGGGGGGCCACAGATACGCAGTATTTT
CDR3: CASSLRGGATDTQYF

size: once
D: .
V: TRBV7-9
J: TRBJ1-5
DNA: TGTGCCACTATGGGGCCCCTGGGGGCTGGCAATCAGCCCCAGCATTTT
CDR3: CATMGPLGAGNQPQHF

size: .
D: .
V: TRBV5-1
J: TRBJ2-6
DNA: TGCGCCAGCAGCTTGTTCTCAGGGATCGGCTCTGGGGCCAACGTCCTGACTTTC
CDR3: CASSLFSGIGSGANVLTF

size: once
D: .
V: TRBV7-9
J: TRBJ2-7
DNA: TGTGCCAGCAGCTTGGGCCCCTACTACGAGCAGTACTTC
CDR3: CASSLGPYYEQYF

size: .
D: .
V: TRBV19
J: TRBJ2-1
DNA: TGTGCCAGTGGCGCGGTGGGCTCCTACAATGAGCAGTTCTTC
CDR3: CASGAVGSYNEQFF

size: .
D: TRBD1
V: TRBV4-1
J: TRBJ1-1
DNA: TGCGCCAGCAGCCGAGTGGACAGGGGCACTGAAGCTTTCTTT
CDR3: CASSRVDRGTEAFF

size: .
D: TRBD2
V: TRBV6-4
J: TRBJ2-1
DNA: TGTGCCAGCAGTGGGGTTGCTAGCGGCTACAATGAGCAGTTCTTC
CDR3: CASSGVASGYNEQFF

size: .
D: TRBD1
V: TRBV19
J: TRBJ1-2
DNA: TGTGCCAGTAGCAACGGGACAGGGAACTACTATGGCTACACCTTC
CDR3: CASSNGTGNYYGYTF

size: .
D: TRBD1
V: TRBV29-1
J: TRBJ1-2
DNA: TGCAGCGACCGACAGGGGGGGGGCTACACCTTC
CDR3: CSDRQGGGYTF

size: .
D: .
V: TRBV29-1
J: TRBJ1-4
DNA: TGCAGCGTTCAGGCTGCAACTAATGAAAAACTGTTTTTT
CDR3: CSVQAATNEKLFF